This entry lists 16 T cell receptor beta chains sequenced from one sample in a study of T-cell reconstitution after alpha-beta-depleted transplantation in children. Unique molecular identifiers were incorporated during preparation of the TCRbeta library. TCRdb processed the PCR reads anew with MiXCR; each CDR3 protein has one entry. The sample lists approximately 590,000 distinct CDR3 sequences; about 10% were seen once. The specimen was PBMCs from the stem cell graft donor, collected from the stem cell graft. The receptor source for this set is a human donor who donated a stem cell graft to a child with acute myeloid leukemia.

V is TRBV20-1 and J is TRBJ2-5; D possibly uses TRBD1 or TRBD2 (5 bases each). Germline loops: CDR1 DFQATT, CDR2 SNEGSKA (reference sequence). The CDR3 covers 14 residues. Deletions cut 6 bases from V and 2 bases from J, with 16 bases between. The CDR3 bases are TGCAGTGCCGATTTAGGGACGAAACAAGAGACCCAGTACTTC. Its protein is CSADLGTKQETQYF.

This clonotype was counted only a few times. The rearrangement uses TRBV27 and TRBJ2-3, with 7 bases fitting TRBD1. V gave up 2 bases and J gave up 6 bases; unmatched junction bases: 5. Looked up from germline, CDR1 is MNHEY and CDR2 is SMNVEV (reference sequence). The CDR3 totals 14 residues. The CDR3 here is CASSLQQGMDTQYF. DNA for the CDR3: TGTGCCAGCAGTTTACAACAGGGGATGGATACGCAGTATTTT.

Ten or more counts support this clonotype. V gene TRBV7-2 combines with J gene TRBJ2-7; D is possibly TRBD1 (5 bases). This CDR3 comprises 11 residues. V lost 6 bases to trimming and J lost 4 bases, with 7 bases between them. The germline gives CDR1 SGHTA, CDR2 FQGNSA. The CDR3 nucleotides are TGTGCCAGCAGAGGGGCTTACGAGCAGTACTTC. It encodes CASRGAYEQYF.

The chain joins TRBV7-6 to TRBJ2-5; the match to TRBD2 covers 13 bases. The V gene's germline CDR1 is SGHVS and CDR2 FNYEAQ. This CDR3 has 19 residues. J lost 0 bases, V lost 3 bases, and 10 bases had no gene match. In DNA form, the CDR3 reads TGTGCCAGCAGCTTTCAACAGGGGGGGACTAGCGGGAACCAAGAGACCCAGTACTTC. Translated, it gives CASSFQQGGTSGNQETQYF.

The chain links TRBV4-2 to TRBJ2-2; possible D gene TRBD2, 5 bases. This CDR3 has 15 amino acids. Germline V gene lookup returns CDR1 LGHNA and CDR2 YNFKEQ. Between the trimmed V and J ends, which lost 1 base and 7 bases, there was a span of 13 bases. This CDR3 is CASSQGEYLDGELFF. Written as DNA, the CDR3 is TGTGCCAGCAGCCAAGGGGAGTATTTGGACGGGGAGCTGTTTTTT.

A few counts support this clonotype. The chain employs TRBV20-1 and TRBJ1-1; 8 nucleotides agree with TRBD1. Unmatched junction bases numbered 5, after V lost 1 base and J lost 4 bases. Per germline, CDR1 DFQATT and CDR2 SNEGSKA (reference sequence). This CDR3 spans 14 amino acids. CDR3 region: CSARVPDRGTEAFF. The DNA for the CDR3 is TGCAGTGCTAGAGTTCCCGACAGGGGCACTGAAGCTTTCTTT.

This clonotype was picked up many times. This CDR3 reads CATSRDLRDRAGNTIYF. The CDR3 coding sequence is TGTGCCACCAGCAGAGATCTTCGAGACAGGGCCGGAAACACCATATATTTT. The chain combines TRBV15 with TRBJ1-3, with TRBD1 identical over 7 bases. CDR1 is LNHNV and CDR2 is YYDKDF in the germline V gene (reference sequence). V gave up 0 bases and J gave up 4 bases; unmatched junction bases: 9. The CDR3 loop spans 17 amino acids.

Details on this clonotype: A much larger clonotype is one base distant, so this may be a read error. The chain combines TRBV29-1 with TRBJ2-1; possibly TRBD1 for D (6 bases). This CDR3 has 14 residues. Germline V CDR1 and CDR2: SQVTM, ANQGSEA. CDR3 in DNA: TGCAGCGTTGAGGCTTACGGGGACAAGGGTGAGCATTTCTTC. Amino acid sequence: CSVEAYGDKGEHFF.

This clonotype was seen at least ten times. The chain has TRBV10-3 and TRBJ2-1, with 9 bases identical to TRBD1. The V gene's germline CDR1 is ENHRY and CDR2 SYGVKD. This CDR3 contains 15 residues. The V and J ends lost 2 bases and 7 bases, in that order; junction bases with no gene match: 6. The CDR3 is CAISEARQGGNEQFF. CDR3 bases: TGTGCCATCAGTGAGGCCCGACAGGGGGGTAATGAGCAGTTCTTC.

The chain links TRBV29-1 to TRBJ2-5; D is ambiguous. V was shortened by 4 bases and J by 0 bases, with 12 bases between the two germline ends. The CDR3 is 14 residues long. The V gene's germline CDR1 is SQVTM and CDR2 ANQGSEA. CDR3 in amino acids: CSVVPAGHQETQYF. CDR3 bases: TGCAGCGTTGTACCAGCAGGCCACCAAGAGACCCAGTACTTC.

The chain links TRBV6-1 to TRBJ2-2, with D tentatively TRBD2 (7 bases). Trimming left V 10 bases short and J 6 bases short, with 15 bases between. Germline CDR1 reads MNHNS; CDR2 reads SASEGT. The CDR3 is 13 amino acids. The CDR3 bases are TGTGCCACCGGCCGGGGGGCGTCCGGGGAGCTGTTTTTT. It specifies CATGRGASGELFF.

This clonotype has only a few counts. Here the CDR3 DNA reads TGCAGTGCTAGAAACAGGGGAGAGACCCAGTACTTC. This translates into CSARNRGETQYF. The chain links TRBV20-1 to TRBJ2-5; 7 positions agree with TRBD1. The junction had 1 base not matched to a gene; V was cut back by 2 bases and J by 4 bases. Germline V lookup: CDR1 DFQATT, CDR2 SNEGSKA (reference sequence). This CDR3 is 12 amino acids long.

This clonotype was seen more than once but under ten times. The J gene is TRBJ2-1, the V gene TRBV30; unclear D gene. V was pared by 0 bases and J by 8 bases, with 8 bases between. Per the germline V gene, CDR1 is GTSNPN and CDR2 is SVGIG (reference sequence). The CDR3 totals 12 residues. The CDR3 coding sequence is TGTGCCTGGAGTGTAAGAAGGGATGAGCAGTTCTTC. Translation gives CAWSVRRDEQFF.

This chain joins TRBV20-1 and TRBJ2-5; 11 nucleotides line up with TRBD2. Germline trimming cut 0 bases from V and 4 bases from J; bases unmatched to any gene: 4. The CDR3 is 15 amino acids. In germline, CDR1 is DFQATT, CDR2 SNEGSKA (reference sequence). CDR3 coding DNA: TGCAGTGCTAGAGAGTCACTAGCGGGAGTAGAGACCCAGTACTTC. Protein: CSARESLAGVETQYF.

A few counts support this clonotype. The chain has TRBV28 and TRBJ2-3; 9 bases are shared with TRBD2. The CDR3 consists of 17 residues. V dropped 3 bases and J dropped 1; count of bases not matched to a gene: 8. Per the germline V gene, CDR1 is MDHEN and CDR2 is SYDVKM. CDR3 sequence reads: CASSFMPGGRGTDTQYF. As DNA, the CDR3 is TGTGCCAGCAGTTTTATGCCCGGCGGGAGGGGCACAGATACGCAGTATTTT.

This clonotype turned up a few times. The chain carries TRBV7-3 and TRBJ2-1; 9 nucleotides align to TRBD1. The V gene's germline CDR1 is SGHTA and CDR2 FQGTGA. The CDR3 sequence is 13 residues long. V dropped 4 bases and J dropped 9; count of bases not matched to a gene: 4. CDR3 region: CASSSRDRAEQFF. Here the CDR3 DNA reads TGTGCCAGCAGCTCCCGGGACAGGGCTGAGCAGTTCTTC.